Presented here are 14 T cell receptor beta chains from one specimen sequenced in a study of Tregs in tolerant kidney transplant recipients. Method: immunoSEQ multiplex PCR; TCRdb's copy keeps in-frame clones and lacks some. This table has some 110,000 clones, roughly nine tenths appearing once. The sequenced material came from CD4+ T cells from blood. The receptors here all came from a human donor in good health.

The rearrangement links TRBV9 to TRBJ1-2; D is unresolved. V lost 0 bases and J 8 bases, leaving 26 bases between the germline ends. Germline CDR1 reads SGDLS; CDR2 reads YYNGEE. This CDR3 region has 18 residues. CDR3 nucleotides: TGTGCCAGCAGCGTAGGACGACCCTCTAAGTGGGTATTCTGGGGCTACACCTTC. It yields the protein CASSVGRPSKWVFWGYTF.

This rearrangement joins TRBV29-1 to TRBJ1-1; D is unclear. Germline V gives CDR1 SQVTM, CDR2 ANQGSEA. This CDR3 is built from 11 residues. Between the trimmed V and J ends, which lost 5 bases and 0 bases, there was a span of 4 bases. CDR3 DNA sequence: TGCAGCGTTCGGGTGAACACTGAAGCTTTCTTT. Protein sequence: CSVRVNTEAFF. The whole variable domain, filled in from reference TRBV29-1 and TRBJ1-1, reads SAVISQKPSRDICQRGTSLTIQCQVDSQVTMMFWYRQQPGQSLTLIATANQGSEATYESGFVIDKFPISRPNLTFSTLTVSNMSPEDSSIYLCSVRVNTEAFFGQGTRLTVV.

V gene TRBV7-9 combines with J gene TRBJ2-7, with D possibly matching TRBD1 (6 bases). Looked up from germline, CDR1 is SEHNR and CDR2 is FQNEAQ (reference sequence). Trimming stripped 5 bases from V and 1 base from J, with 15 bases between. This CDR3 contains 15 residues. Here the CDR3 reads CASSRQGIGSYEQYF. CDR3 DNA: TGTGCCAGCAGCCGTCAGGGGATCGGGTCCTACGAGCAGTACTTC.

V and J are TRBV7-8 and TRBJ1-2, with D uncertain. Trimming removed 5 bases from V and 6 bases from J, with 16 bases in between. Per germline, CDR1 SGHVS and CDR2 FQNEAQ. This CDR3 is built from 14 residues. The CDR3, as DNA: TGTGCCAGCAGCCGACGGAGGTCAACGGATGGCTACACCTTC. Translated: CASSRRRSTDGYTF.

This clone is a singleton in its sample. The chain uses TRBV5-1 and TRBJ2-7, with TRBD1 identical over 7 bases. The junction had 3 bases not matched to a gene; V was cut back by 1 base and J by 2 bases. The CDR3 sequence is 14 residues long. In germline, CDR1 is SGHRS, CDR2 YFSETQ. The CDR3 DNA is TGCGCCAGCAGCTTGCAACAGGGGACCTACGAGCAGTACTTC. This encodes CASSLQQGTYEQYF.

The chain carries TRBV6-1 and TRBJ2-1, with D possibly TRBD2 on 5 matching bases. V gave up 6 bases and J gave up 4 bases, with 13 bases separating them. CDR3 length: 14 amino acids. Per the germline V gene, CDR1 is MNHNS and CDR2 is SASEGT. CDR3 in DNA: TGTGCCAGCAGGGAGGCAGCTGCGTACAATGAGCAGTTCTTC. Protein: CASREAAAYNEQFF.

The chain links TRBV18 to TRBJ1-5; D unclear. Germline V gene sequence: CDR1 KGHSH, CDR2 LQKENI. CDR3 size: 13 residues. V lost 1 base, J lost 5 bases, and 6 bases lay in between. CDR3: CASSPQAHQPQHF. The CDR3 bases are TGTGCCAGCTCACCACAGGCCCATCAGCCCCAGCATTTT.

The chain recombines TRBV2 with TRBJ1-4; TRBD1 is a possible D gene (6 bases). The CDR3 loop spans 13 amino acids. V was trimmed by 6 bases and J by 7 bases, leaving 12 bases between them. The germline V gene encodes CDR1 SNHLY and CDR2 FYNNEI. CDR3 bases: TGTGCCAGCAGCCAGGGGTTGAGTGAAAAACTGTTTTTT. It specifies CASSQGLSEKLFF.

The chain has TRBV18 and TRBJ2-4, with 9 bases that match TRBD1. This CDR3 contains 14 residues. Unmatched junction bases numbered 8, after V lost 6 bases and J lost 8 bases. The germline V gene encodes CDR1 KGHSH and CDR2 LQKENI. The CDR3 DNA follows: TGTGCCAGCTCGAGGACAGGGGATTCGGACATTCAGTACTTC. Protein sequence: CASSRTGDSDIQYF.

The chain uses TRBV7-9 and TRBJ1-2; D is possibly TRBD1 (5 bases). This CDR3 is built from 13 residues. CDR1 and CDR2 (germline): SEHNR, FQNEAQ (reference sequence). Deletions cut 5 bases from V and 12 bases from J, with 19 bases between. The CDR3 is CASSPRGGAMDTF. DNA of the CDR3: TGTGCCAGCAGCCCAAGGGGCGGGGCAATGGACACCTTC. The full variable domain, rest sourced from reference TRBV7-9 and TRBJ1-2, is DTGVSQNPRHKITKRGQNVTFRCDPISEHNRLYWYRQTLGQGPEFLTYFQNEAQLEKSRLLSDRFSAERPKGSFSTLEIQRTEQGDSAMYLCASSPRGGAMDTFGSGTRLTVV.

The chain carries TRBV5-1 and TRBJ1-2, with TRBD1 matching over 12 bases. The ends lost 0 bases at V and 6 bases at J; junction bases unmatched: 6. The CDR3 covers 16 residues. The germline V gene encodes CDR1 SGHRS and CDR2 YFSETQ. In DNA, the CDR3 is TGCGCCAGCAGCTTGGCCGAGGGACAGGGGGCAAATGGCTACACCTTC. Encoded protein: CASSLAEGQGANGYTF.

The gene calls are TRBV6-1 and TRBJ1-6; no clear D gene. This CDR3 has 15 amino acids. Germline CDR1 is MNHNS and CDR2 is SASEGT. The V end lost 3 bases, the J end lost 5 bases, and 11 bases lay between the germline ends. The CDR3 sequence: CASSEGSIDNSPLHF. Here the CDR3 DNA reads TGTGCCAGCAGTGAGGGTTCAATTGATAATTCACCCCTCCACTTT.

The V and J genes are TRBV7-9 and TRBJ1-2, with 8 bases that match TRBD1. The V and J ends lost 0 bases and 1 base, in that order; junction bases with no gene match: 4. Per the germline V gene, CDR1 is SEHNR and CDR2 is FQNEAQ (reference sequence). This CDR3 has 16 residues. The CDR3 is CASSLAWTGYNYGYTF. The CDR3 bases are TGTGCCAGCAGCTTAGCGTGGACAGGGTATAACTATGGCTACACCTTC.

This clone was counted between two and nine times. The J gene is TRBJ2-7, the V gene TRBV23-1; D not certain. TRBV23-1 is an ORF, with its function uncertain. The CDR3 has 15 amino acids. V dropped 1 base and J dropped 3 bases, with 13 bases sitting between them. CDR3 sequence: CASSQFAEAYYEQYF. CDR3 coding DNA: TGCGCCAGCAGTCAATTCGCCGAGGCCTACTACGAGCAGTACTTC.